This T cell receptor beta chain was captured by sequencing in a study of cytomegalovirus exposure and HLA in healthy donors. Study-level points and caveats: Per published reports, the classifier diagnosed cytomegalovirus status with high specificity and sensitivity.

The V and J ends lost 10 bases and 4 bases respectively, with 16 bases between them. This CDR3 contains 13 residues. Concerning this clone itself: Antigen unknown.

Assay: immunoSEQ multiplex PCR; the TCRdb copy retains only in-frame clones and omits some. Here the sample spans about 110,000 clones, approximately 86% being singletons. The sequenced sample consisted of PBMCs. The sequence derives from a woman between 18 and 29 years old in good health and CMV-seronegative. The V call is TRBV23-1, the J call TRBJ1-2; D is uncertain. TRBV23-1 qualifies as an ORF whose function is uncertain. This CDR3 reads CATAAERSYGYTF. CDR3 nucleotides: TGCGCCACCGCGGCGGAACGGAGCTATGGCTACACCTTC.